The 13 T cell receptor beta chains below all came from one sample that was sequenced in a study of blood T cell repertoires in COVID-19. The assay was immunoSEQ multiplex PCR, and TCRdb's table has in-frame clones only and misses some. The sample shows about 200,000 clones, 65% to 90% of them seen only once. What was sequenced was PBMCs or T cells enriched from blood (not recorded which). Receptors were obtained from a woman aged 60-75 years with acute COVID-19.

The chain links TRBV9 to TRBJ2-2; a possible D gene is TRBD2 (6 bases). Trimming cost V 2 bases and J 3 bases, with 17 bases left between them. Germline assignment: CDR1 SGDLS and CDR2 YYNGEE. This CDR3 comprises 17 residues. The CDR3 DNA reads as TGTGCCAGCAGCGTGGGAGGACTTCTACATTACACCGGGGAGCTGTTTTTT. Amino acid sequence: CASSVGGLLHYTGELFF.

This clone came up once. The V and J genes are TRBV4-1 and TRBJ2-1; maybe TRBD2 (6 bases). CDR1 is MGHRA and CDR2 is YSYEKL in the germline V gene. Deletions cut 5 bases from V and 6 bases from J, with 11 bases between. The CDR3 sequence is 13 residues long. The CDR3 DNA sequence: TGCGCCAGCAGCTACCGGGACTCCAATGAGCAGTTCTTC. As protein: CASSYRDSNEQFF.

CDR3 sequence (DNA): TGTGCCAGACTTCCTGTGACTGGGAACACTGAAGCTTTCTTT. Translation gives CARLPVTGNTEAFF. The chain carries TRBV2 and TRBJ1-1; D gene uncertain. Trimming took 9 bases from V and 1 from J, leaving 15 bases between them. CDR1 and CDR2 (germline): SNHLY, FYNNEI. The CDR3 extends over 14 amino acids.

Points on this clone: Sequence at one end of the junction differs from germline and may be a read error. The rearrangement joins TRBV5-8 to TRBJ1-3; D is unresolved. The CDR3 is 12 residues long. Germline loops: CDR1 SGHTS, CDR2 YDEGEE. DNA of the CDR3: TGTGCCAGCAGCTTTTTAACCGGACTAATGGATTTT. It translates to CASSFLTGLMDF.

A word on this clone: The same CDR3 also results from other DNA sequences found in this sample. The DNA for the CDR3 is TGCAGCGTCGGGGGGATGAACACTGAAGCTTTCTTT. Protein sequence: CSVGGMNTEAFF. The gene calls are TRBV29-1 and TRBJ1-1, with D possibly being TRBD1 (5 bases). The V end lost 6 bases, the J end lost 0 bases, and 8 bases lay between the germline ends. From germline, CDR1 is SQVTM and CDR2 ANQGSEA. CDR3 length: 12 residues.

This clone was counted at least ten times. The chain employs TRBV9 and TRBJ2-3; 11 nucleotides match TRBD2. Germline-derived CDR1 and CDR2 are SGDLS and YYNGEE. With 4 bases clipped from V and 1 base from J, the junction kept 8 bases outside the gene matches. The CDR3 is 17 residues long. The CDR3 sequence is CASSLGLAGGGTDTQYF. In DNA, the CDR3 is TGTGCCAGCAGCTTGGGATTAGCGGGAGGGGGCACAGATACGCAGTATTTT.

The rearrangement joins TRBV10-3 to TRBJ1-2; 7 nucleotides match TRBD1. The germline gives CDR1 ENHRY, CDR2 SYGVKD. The ends lost 6 bases at V and 4 bases at J; junction bases unmatched: 11. The CDR3 length is 15 residues. CDR3 sequence: CAIRRQGERGYGYTF. DNA of the CDR3: TGTGCCATCAGGAGGCAGGGGGAACGGGGCTATGGCTACACCTTC.

This clone was detected once. V usage is TRBV2 and J usage is TRBJ2-3; no reliable D call. The germline V and J ends were trimmed by 7 bases and 5 bases, with 7 bases remaining between them. The CDR3 covers 11 residues. Germline values: CDR1 SNHLY, CDR2 FYNNEI. CDR3: CASNKQDTQYF. The CDR3 DNA follows: TGTGCCAGCAATAAACAAGATACGCAGTATTTT.

This CDR3 is CATKGGHSGNTIYF. The CDR3 nucleotides are TGTGCCACGAAAGGGGGCCACTCTGGAAACACCATATATTTT. The chain employs TRBV15 and TRBJ1-3; 7 bases are shared with TRBD1. Germline CDR1 is LNHNV and CDR2 is YYDKDF (reference sequence). J gave up 0 bases and V 9 bases, and 5 bases lay outside the gene matches. The CDR3 is 14 residues long.

In the case of this clone: The junction shows a germline mismatch at one end, possibly a read error. This chain links TRBV2 with TRBJ2-1; 9 nucleotides agree with TRBD2. The CDR3 loop spans 15 amino acids. Per germline, CDR1 SNHLY and CDR2 FYNNEI. The chain's CDR3 is CASSPGGLAGGERFF. For the CDR3, the DNA is TGTGCCAGCAGCCCGGGGGGATTGGCGGGAGGGGAGCGGTTCTTC.

As for this clone: The junction shows a germline mismatch at one end, possibly a read error. The chain has TRBV9 and TRBJ1-2, with 8 bases fitting TRBD1. The CDR3 spans 15 residues. Germline V lookup: CDR1 SGDLS, CDR2 YYNGEE. The CDR3 is CARRGGAGGAYGYTF. For the CDR3, the DNA is TGCGCCCGCAGGGGGGGGGCAGGGGGCGCGTATGGCTACACCTTC.

The V call is TRBV6-2 or TRBV6-3, the J call TRBJ2-1, with TRBD2 as a possible D gene (7 bases). CDR3 length: 16 residues. Trimming removed 0 bases at V and 8 bases at J, with 17 bases between. Germline assignment: CDR1 MNHEY and CDR2 SVGEGT. CDR3 loop: CASSYSWGGGKHEQFF. The CDR3 DNA reads TGTGCCAGCAGTTACTCTTGGGGGGGCGGCAAGCATGAGCAGTTCTTC.

The chain has TRBV3-1 (or the pseudogene TRBV3-2) and TRBJ1-2, with D perhaps matching TRBD1 (6 bases). The CDR3 has 13 amino acids. V was shortened by 4 bases and J by 4 bases, with 10 bases between the two germline ends. Germline CDR1 is LGHDT and CDR2 is YNNKEL (reference sequence). CDR3 sequence (DNA): TGTGCCAGCAGCCCTCAGGACAGCTATGGCTACACCTTC. It yields the protein CASSPQDSYGYTF.